The rows below give T cell receptor beta chains drawn from one sample of a study of CD8+ T cells in alopecia areata. The repertoire was sequenced with immunoSEQ multiplex PCR; TCRdb's copy has only in-frame clones and lacks some. The data show about 250,000 clones, roughly 60% seen once. The sample consisted of CD4+ T cells sorted from blood, taken at week 52, from a patient treated with tofacitinib. Receptors were obtained from a human donor with alopecia areata. Each CDR3 is given with its conserved first and last residue. A D gene is named only where the DNA matches it firmly. Expanded clones get a size class; other rows say once, few or many, or leave the size out.

d_gene,j_gene,abundance,v_gene,CDR3aa,CDR3nt
TRBD2,TRBJ2-1,NA,TRBV5-7,CASSGAGASSYNEQFF,TGTGCCAGCAGCGGAGCGGGGGCCAGCTCCTACAATGAGCAGTTCTTC
TRBD2,TRBJ2-5,NA,TRBV7-6,CASSSPRGSGDQETQYF,TGTGCCAGCAGCTCACCTCGTGGTAGCGGGGACCAAGAGACCCAGTACTTC
TRBD1,TRBJ1-5,NA,TRBV18,CASSLGQGLNQPQHF,TGTGCCAGCTCACTCGGACAGGGCCTCAATCAGCCCCAGCATTTT
TRBD1,TRBJ1-2,NA,TRBV4-3,CASSQGQGYGYGYTF,TGCGCCAGCAGCCAAGGACAGGGTTATGGCTATGGCTACACCTTC
NA,TRBJ1-6,NA,TRBV25-1,CASRAESNSPLHF,TGTGCCAGCAGAGCAGAGAGTAATTCACCCCTCCACTTT
NA,TRBJ1-2,NA,TRBV30,CAWNGGTSGYTF,TGTGCCTGGAATGGGGGGACGAGTGGCTACACCTTC
TRBD1,TRBJ2-2,NA,TRBV30,CAWSNRQGTGELFF,TGTGCCTGGAGTAATCGACAGGGCACCGGGGAGCTGTTTTTT
NA,TRBJ1-1,NA,TRBV10-3,CAINHREDTEAFF,TGTGCCATCAATCACAGGGAGGACACTGAAGCTTTCTTT
NA,TRBJ1-6,many,TRBV7-9,CASSLEQGNSPLHF,TGTGCCAGCAGCTTAGAGCAGGGTAATTCACCCCTCCACTTT
TRBD2,TRBJ2-7,NA,TRBV4-2,CASSQDHPSGDHEQYF,TGTGCCAGCAGCCAAGATCACCCTAGCGGGGACCACGAGCAGTACTTC
NA,TRBJ2-7,once,TRBV19,CASSLSRGAYEQYF,TGTGCCAGTAGTCTATCCAGGGGAGCCTACGAGCAGTACTTC
NA,TRBJ1-3,NA,TRBV5-1,CASSRDVGNTIYF,TGCGCCAGCAGCCGGGACGTTGGAAACACCATATATTTT
TRBD1,TRBJ2-7,few,TRBV18,CASSPGTGYVQYF,TGTGCCAGCTCACCAGGGACAGGGTATGTGCAGTACTTC
NA,TRBJ1-5,NA,TRBV15,CATSRDGGNVNQPQHF,TGTGCCACCAGCAGAGATGGAGGGAATGTCAATCAGCCCCAGCATTTT
NA,TRBJ2-1,few,TRBV6-5,CASRRGHYNEQFF,TGTGCCAGCCGACGGGGTCACTACAATGAGCAGTTCTTC
NA,TRBJ1-2,few,TRBV29-1,CSVGGSSANYGYTF,TGCAGCGTGGGAGGTTCCAGTGCTAACTATGGCTACACCTTC
NA,TRBJ2-5,once,TRBV7-7,CASSLARVGETQYF,TGTGCTAGCAGCTTAGCCAGGGTGGGAGAGACCCAGTACTTC
TRBD1,TRBJ2-6,few,TRBV2,CAVWTGVSGANVLTF,TGTGCCGTCTGGACAGGTGTCTCTGGGGCCAACGTCCTGACTTTC
NA,TRBJ1-2,NA,TRBV11-2,CASSLDRGQIDGYTF,TGTGCCAGCAGCTTAGATCGAGGACAGATCGATGGCTACACCTTC
NA,TRBJ1-1,NA,TRBV29-1,CSVEGGNTEAFF,TGCAGCGTTGAGGGCGGGAACACTGAAGCTTTCTTT
NA,TRBJ2-3,NA,TRBV7-2,CASSLPHTQYF,TGTGCCAGCAGCCTACCCCATACGCAGTATTTT
NA,TRBJ2-1,few,TRBV9,CASSNRGYNEQFF,TGTGCCAGCAGCAACCGGGGCTACAATGAGCAGTTCTTC
NA,TRBJ2-5,few,TRBV7-7,CASSLAFLDGTQYF,TGTGCTAGCAGCTTAGCGTTCTTAGATGGGACCCAGTACTTC
NA,TRBJ2-5,few,TRBV29-1,CSVELGAGETQYF,TGCAGCGTTGAATTGGGGGCTGGGGAGACCCAGTACTTC
NA,TRBJ1-1,NA,TRBV5-1,CASSLMVNTEAFF,TGCGCCAGCAGCTTGATGGTGAACACTGAAGCTTTCTTT
NA,TRBJ2-3,NA,TRBV7-8,CASSLVLGTSTDTQYF,TGTGCCAGCAGCTTAGTCCTAGGAACTAGCACAGATACGCAGTATTTT
NA,TRBJ2-1,NA,TRBV9,CASSVDGPSYNEQFF,TGTGCCAGCAGCGTAGATGGCCCTTCCTACAATGAGCAGTTCTTC
TRBD1,TRBJ2-1,NA,TRBV29-1,CSVQPGQGLFF,TGCAGCGTCCAGCCGGGACAGGGTTTGTTCTTC
TRBD1,TRBJ1-1,NA,TRBV6-1,CASSEARTGALSEAFF,TGTGCCAGCAGTGAAGCGCGAACAGGGGCGTTATCTGAAGCTTTCTTT
NA,TRBJ1-6,NA,TRBV9,CASSVEGPRGSPLHF,TGTGCCAGCAGCGTAGAAGGGCCGAGAGGTTCACCCCTCCACTTT
NA,TRBJ1-5,NA,TRBV7-2,CASSLVQGQSNQPQHF,TGTGCCAGCAGCTTAGTTCAGGGGCAAAGCAATCAGCCCCAGCATTTT
TRBD2,TRBJ2-3,NA,TRBV5-4,CASSPSGGASTDTQYF,TGTGCCAGCAGCCCTAGCGGGGGGGCTAGCACAGATACGCAGTATTTT
NA,TRBJ2-1,few,TRBV7-2,CASSSTRNNEQFF,TGTGCCAGCAGCTCGACTAGGAACAATGAGCAGTTCTTC
NA,TRBJ2-1,NA,TRBV7-2,CASSLGTGSYNEQFF,TGTGCCAGCAGCTTAGGCACGGGCAGCTACAATGAGCAGTTCTTC
NA,TRBJ2-5,NA,TRBV6-5,CASRSGQQETQYF,TGTGCCAGCAGGTCAGGACAGCAAGAGACCCAGTACTTC
NA,TRBJ1-6,NA,TRBV27,CASSFWSNSPLHF,TGTGCCAGCAGCTTCTGGAGTAATTCACCCCTCCACTTT